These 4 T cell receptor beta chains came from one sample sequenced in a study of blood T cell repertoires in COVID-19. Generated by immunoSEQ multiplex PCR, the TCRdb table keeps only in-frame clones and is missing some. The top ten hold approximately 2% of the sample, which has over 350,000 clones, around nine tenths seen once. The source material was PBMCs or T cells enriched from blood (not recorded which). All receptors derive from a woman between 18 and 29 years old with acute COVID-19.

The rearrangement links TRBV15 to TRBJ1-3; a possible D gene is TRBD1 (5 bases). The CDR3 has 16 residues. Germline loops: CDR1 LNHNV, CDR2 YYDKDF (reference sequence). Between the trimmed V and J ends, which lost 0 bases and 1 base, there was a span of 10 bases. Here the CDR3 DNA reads TGTGCCACCAGCAGAGATCCAGGGCTTTCTGGAAACACCATATATTTT. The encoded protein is CATSRDPGLSGNTIYF.

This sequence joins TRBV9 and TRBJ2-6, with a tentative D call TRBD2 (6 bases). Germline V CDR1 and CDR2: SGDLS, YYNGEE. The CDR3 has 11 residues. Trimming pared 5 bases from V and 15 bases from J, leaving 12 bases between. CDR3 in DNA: TGTGCCAGCAGGTCCCCCGGGGGCCTGACTTTC. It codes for CASRSPGGLTF.

CDR3 loop: CASNTVVETDTQYF. The DNA for the CDR3 is TGTGCCAGCAACACCGTGGTGGAGACAGATACGCAGTATTTT. V gene TRBV7-9 combines with J gene TRBJ2-3; D is ambiguous. This CDR3 has 14 amino acids. V was trimmed by 7 bases and J by 3 bases, leaving 14 bases between them. CDR1 SEHNR and CDR2 FQNEAQ come from the germline V gene (reference sequence).

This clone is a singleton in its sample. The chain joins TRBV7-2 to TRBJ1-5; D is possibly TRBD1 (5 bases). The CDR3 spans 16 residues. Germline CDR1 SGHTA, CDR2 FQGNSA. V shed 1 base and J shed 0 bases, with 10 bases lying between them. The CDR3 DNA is TGTGCCAGCAGCTTAGGGGGGGGGTATAGCAATCAGCCCCAGCATTTT. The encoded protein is CASSLGGGYSNQPQHF.